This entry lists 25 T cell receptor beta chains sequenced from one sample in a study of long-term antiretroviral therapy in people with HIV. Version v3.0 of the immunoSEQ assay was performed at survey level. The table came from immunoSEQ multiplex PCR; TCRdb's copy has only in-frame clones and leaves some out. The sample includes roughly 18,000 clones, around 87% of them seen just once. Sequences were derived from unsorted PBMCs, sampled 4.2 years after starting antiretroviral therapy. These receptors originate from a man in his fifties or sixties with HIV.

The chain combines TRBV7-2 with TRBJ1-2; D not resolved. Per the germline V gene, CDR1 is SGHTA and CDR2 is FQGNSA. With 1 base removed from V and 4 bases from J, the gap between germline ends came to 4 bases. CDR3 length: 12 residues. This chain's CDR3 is CASSLVGYGYTF. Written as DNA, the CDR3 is TGTGCCAGCAGCTTAGTCGGCTATGGCTACACCTTC.

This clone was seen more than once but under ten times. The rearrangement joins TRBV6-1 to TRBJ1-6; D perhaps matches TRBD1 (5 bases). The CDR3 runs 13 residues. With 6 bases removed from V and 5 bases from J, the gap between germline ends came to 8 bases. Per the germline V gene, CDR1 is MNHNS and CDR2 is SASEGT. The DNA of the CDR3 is TGTGCCAGCAGCACCAGGGATAATTCACCCCTCCACTTT. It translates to CASSTRDNSPLHF.

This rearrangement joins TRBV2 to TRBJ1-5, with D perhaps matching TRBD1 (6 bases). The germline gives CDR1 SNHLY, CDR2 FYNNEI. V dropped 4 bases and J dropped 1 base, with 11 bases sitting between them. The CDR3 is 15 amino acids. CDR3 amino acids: CASSGTVGSNQPQHF. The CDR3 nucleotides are TGTGCCAGCAGTGGGACAGTCGGGAGCAATCAGCCCCAGCATTTT. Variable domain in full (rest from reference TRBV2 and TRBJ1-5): EPEVTQTPSHQVTQMGQEVILRCVPISNHLYFYWYRQILGQKVEFLVSFYNNEISEKSEIFDDQFSVERPDGSNFTLKIRSTKLEDSAMYFCASSGTVGSNQPQHFGDGTRLSIL.

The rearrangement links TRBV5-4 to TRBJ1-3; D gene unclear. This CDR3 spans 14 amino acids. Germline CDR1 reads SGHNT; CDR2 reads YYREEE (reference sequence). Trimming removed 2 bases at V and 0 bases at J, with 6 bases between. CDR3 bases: TGTGCCAGCAGCTTCCGGGCCTCTGGAAACACCATATATTTT. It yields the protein CASSFRASGNTIYF.

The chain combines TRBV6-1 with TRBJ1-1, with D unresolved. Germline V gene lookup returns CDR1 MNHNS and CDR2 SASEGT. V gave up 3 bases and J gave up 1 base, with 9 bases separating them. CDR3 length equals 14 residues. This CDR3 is CASSEVAANTEAFF. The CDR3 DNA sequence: TGTGCCAGCAGTGAGGTGGCAGCGAACACTGAAGCTTTCTTT.

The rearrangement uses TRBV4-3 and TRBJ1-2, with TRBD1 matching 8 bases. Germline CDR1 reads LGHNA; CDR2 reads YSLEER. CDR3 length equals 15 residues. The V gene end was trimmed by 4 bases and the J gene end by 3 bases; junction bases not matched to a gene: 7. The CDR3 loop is CASSPTGGKDYGYTF. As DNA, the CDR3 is TGCGCCAGCAGCCCAACAGGGGGTAAGGACTATGGCTACACCTTC.

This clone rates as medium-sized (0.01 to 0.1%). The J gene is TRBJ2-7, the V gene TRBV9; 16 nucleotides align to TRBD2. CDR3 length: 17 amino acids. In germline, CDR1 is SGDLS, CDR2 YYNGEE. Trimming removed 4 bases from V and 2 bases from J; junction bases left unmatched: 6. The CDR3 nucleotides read TGTGCCAGCAGCCACGGGACTAGCGGGGGGGGAGCCTACGAGCAGTACTTC. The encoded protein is CASSHGTSGGGAYEQYF.

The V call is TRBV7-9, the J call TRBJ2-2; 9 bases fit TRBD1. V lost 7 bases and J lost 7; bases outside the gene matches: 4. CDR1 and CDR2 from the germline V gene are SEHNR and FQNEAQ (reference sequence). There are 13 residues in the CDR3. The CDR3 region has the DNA TGTGCCAGCAACAGGGGGCCCGACGGGGAGCTGTTTTTT. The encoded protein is CASNRGPDGELFF.

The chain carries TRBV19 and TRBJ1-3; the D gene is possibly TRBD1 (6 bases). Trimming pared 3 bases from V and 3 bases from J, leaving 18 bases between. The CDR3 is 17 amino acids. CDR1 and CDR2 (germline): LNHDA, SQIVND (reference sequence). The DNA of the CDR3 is TGTGCCAGTAGTATTCCCGGACAGCCGGGATATGGAAACACCATATATTTT. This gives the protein CASSIPGQPGYGNTIYF.

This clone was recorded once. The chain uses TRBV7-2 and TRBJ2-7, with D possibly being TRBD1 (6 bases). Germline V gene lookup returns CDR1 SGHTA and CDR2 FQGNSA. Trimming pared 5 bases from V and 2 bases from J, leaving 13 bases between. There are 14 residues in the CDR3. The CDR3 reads CASSARTAAYEQYF. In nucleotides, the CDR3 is TGTGCCAGCAGCGCACGGACAGCTGCCTACGAGCAGTACTTC.

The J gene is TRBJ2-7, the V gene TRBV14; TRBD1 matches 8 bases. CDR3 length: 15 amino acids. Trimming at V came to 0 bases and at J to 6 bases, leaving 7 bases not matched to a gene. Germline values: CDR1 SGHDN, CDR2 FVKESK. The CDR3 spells CASSQDLAGGGEQYF. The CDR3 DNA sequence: TGTGCCAGCAGCCAAGATCTGGCAGGGGGCGGCGAGCAGTACTTC.

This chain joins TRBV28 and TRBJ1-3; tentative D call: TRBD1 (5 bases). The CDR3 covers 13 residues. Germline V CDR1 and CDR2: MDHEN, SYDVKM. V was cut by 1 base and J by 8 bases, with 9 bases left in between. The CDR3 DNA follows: TGTGCCAGCAGTTTATCTGGGGGGGACACCATATATTTT. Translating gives CASSLSGGDTIYF.

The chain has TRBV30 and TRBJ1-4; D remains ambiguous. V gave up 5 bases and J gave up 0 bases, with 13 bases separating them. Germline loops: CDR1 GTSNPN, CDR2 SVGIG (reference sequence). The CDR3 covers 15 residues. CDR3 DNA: TGTGCCTGGGGGGTTCACCTGCCAACTAATGAAAAACTGTTTTTT. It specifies CAWGVHLPTNEKLFF. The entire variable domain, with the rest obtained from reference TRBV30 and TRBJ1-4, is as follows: SQTIHQWPATLVQPVGSPLSLECTVEGTSNPNLYWYRQAAGRGLQLLFYSVGIGQISSEVPQNLSASRPQDRQFILSSKKLLLSDSGFYLCAWGVHLPTNEKLFFGSGTQLSVL.

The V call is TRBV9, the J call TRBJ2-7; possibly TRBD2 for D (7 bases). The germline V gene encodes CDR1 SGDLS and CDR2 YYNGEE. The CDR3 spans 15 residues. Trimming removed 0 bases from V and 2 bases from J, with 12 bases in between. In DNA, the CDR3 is TGTGCCAGCAGCGTAGGGGCGGGGGCCACCTACGAGCAGTACTTC. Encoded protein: CASSVGAGATYEQYF.

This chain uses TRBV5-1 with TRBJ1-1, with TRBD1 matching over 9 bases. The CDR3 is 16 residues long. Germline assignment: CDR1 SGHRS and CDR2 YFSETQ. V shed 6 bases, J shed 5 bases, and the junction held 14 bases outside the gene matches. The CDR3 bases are TGCGCCAGCACTTTGGCCGGGACAGGGACCTGGACTGAAGCTTTCTTT. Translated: CASTLAGTGTWTEAFF.

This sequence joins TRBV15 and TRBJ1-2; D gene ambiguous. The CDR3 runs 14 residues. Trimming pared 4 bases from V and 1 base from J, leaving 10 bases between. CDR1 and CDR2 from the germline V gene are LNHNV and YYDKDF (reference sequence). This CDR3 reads CATSMRADNYGYTF. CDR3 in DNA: TGTGCCACCAGCATGAGGGCTGATAACTATGGCTACACCTTC.

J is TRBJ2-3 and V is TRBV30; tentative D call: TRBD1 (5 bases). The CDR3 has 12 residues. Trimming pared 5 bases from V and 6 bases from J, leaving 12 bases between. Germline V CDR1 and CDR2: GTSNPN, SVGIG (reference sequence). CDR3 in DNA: TGTGCCTGGTTAACCCAGGGTGATACGCAGTATTTT. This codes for CAWLTQGDTQYF.

The DNA for the CDR3 is TGTGCCAGCAGTTACGTTTCAGTTATGAACACTGAAGCTTTCTTT. This gives the protein CASSYVSVMNTEAFF. The J gene is TRBJ1-1, the V gene TRBV6-5; unclear D gene. Germline-derived CDR1 and CDR2 are MNHEY and SVGAGI. The length of the CDR3 is 15 residues. Trimming cost V 2 bases and J 0 bases, with 10 bases left between them.

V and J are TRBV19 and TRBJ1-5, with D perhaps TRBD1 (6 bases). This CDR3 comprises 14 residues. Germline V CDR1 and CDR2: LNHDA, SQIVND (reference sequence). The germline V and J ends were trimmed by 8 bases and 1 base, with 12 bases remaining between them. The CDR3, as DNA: TGTGCCAGTTACAGGGTAGGCAGCAATCAGCCCCAGCATTTT. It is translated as CASYRVGSNQPQHF. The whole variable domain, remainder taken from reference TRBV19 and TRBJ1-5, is DGGITQSPKYLFRKEGQNVTLSCEQNLNHDAMYWYRQDPGQGLRLIYYSQIVNDFQKGDIAEGYSVSREKKESFPLTVTSAQKNPTAFYLCASYRVGSNQPQHFGDGTRLSIL.

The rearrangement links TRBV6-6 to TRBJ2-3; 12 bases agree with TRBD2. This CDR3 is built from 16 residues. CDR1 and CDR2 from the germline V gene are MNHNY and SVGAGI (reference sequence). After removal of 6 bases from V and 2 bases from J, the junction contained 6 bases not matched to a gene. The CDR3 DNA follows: TGTGCCAGCAGCCAACGGACTAGCGGGAACACAGATACGCAGTATTTT. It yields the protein CASSQRTSGNTDTQYF.

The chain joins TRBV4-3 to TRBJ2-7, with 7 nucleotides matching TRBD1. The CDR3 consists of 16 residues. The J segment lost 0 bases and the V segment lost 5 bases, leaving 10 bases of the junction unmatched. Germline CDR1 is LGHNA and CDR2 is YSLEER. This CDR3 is CASSSEGGQASYEQYF. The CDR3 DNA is TGCGCCAGCAGCTCAGAGGGTGGACAGGCCTCCTACGAGCAGTACTTC.

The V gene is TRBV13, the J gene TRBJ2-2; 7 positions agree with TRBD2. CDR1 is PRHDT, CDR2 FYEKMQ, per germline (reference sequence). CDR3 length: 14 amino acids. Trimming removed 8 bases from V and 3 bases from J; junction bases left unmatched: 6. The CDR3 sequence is CASGEAGYTGELFF. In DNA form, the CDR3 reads TGTGCCAGCGGAGAAGCGGGGTACACCGGGGAGCTGTTTTTT.

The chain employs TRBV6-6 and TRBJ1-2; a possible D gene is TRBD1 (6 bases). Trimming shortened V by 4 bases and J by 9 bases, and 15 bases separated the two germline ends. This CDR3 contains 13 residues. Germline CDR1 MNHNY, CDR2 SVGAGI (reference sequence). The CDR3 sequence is CASSFEVRGRYTF. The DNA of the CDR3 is TGTGCCAGCAGTTTCGAGGTCAGGGGACGCTACACCTTC.

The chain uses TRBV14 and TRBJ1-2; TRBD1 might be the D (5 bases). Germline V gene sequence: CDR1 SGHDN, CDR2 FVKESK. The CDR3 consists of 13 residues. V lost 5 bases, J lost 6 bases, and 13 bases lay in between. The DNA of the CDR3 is TGTGCCAGCAGCTATACCGGGACGGATGGCTACACCTTC. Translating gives CASSYTGTDGYTF.

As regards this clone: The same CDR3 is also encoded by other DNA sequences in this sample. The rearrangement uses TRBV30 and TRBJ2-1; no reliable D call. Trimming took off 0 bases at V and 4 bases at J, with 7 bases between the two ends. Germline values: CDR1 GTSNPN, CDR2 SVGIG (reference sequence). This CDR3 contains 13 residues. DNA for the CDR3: TGTGCCTGGAGTGTCGGCACATACAATGAGCAGTTCTTC. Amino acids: CAWSVGTYNEQFF.